The entry that follows covers one T cell receptor (beta chain) sequence. This entry belongs to a study of CD8+ T cells in alopecia areata. Reverse transcription of extracted RNA yielded cDNA, which provided the sequencing template. Sequencing used immunoSEQ multiplex PCR; TCRdb keeps in-frame clones, though not all of them. The repertoire holds 110,000 or so clones, with 45% to 60% as singletons. In germline, CDR1 is MNHEY, CDR2 SMNVEV (reference sequence). This CDR3 contains 14 residues. J lost 6 bases, V lost 6 bases, and 7 bases had no gene match. The chain combines TRBV27 with TRBJ2-7; 11 bases are a match to TRBD1. The clonotype comes from a human donor with alopecia areata. Sequenced input: NKG2D-low CD8+ T cells sorted from blood. CDR3 coding DNA: TGTGCCAGCAGACCTGGACAGGGGGCTGGCGAGCAGTACTTC. This sequence encodes CASRPGQGAGEQYF.